This TCR beta chain is drawn from a study of CD8+ T cells in alopecia areata. Deletions cut 0 bases from V and 2 bases from J, with 9 bases between. The CDR3 is made up of 15 amino acids. Germline CDR1 and CDR2: SGHRS and YFSETQ. Whole-study findings and limits: Possibly as an HLA-related effect, TCR sharing across patients appeared less clear than in mice. Scalp sample data also include resident alphabeta T cells from normal skin. Higher clonality than in normal scalp was seen in lesional scalp, especially alopecia totalis/universalis.

Concerning this clone: Antigen: not known.

RNA was isolated and reverse transcribed to cDNA, the sequencing template. Produced via immunoSEQ multiplex PCR; TCRdb's table is partial and in-frame only. The sample carries 90,000 to 150,000 clones, less than 70% recorded once. Sorting from PBMCs produced CD4+ and CD8+ T cells. The chain joins TRBV5-1 to TRBJ2-1; D might be TRBD1 (6 bases). Material: CD4+ T cells sorted from blood. This TCR derives from a human donor in good health. As DNA, the CDR3 is TGCGCCAGCAGCTTGGATGGGGGCACCTACAATGAGCAGTTCTTC. Protein: CASSLDGGTYNEQFF.